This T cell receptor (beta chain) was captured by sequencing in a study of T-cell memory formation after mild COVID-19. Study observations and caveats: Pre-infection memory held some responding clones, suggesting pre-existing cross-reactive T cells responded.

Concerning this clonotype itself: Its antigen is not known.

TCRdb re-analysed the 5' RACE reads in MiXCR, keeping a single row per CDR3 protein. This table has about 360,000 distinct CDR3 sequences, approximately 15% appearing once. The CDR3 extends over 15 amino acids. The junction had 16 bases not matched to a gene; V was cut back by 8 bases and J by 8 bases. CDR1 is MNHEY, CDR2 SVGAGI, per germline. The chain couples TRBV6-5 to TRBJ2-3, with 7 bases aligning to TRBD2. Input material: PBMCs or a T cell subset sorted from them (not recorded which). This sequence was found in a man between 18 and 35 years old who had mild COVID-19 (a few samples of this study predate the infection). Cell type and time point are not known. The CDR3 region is CASGAGGGVGVTQYF. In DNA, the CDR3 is TGTGCCAGCGGGGCTGGCGGGGGAGTGGGAGTTACGCAGTATTTT.